This paragraph covers one T cell receptor beta chain sequence. Antigen unknown. The library was made from cDNA and included unique molecular identifiers. When roughly 1 to 10 million T cells were used, they gave 500,000 or so cDNA molecules. TCRdb passed the PCR reads through MiXCR, listing each CDR3 protein once. Of about 770,000 distinct CDR3 sequences in the sample, around 46% were seen once. The sample originates from a study of post-analysis software for immune sequencing data. Study-wide results and limits: Five or six TRBV segments, TRBV5-6, TRBV5-1 and TRBV20-1 among them, were found more frequent in patients than controls.

The CDR3 loop spans 15 amino acids. Looked up from germline, CDR1 is SGHNT and CDR2 is YYREEE (reference sequence). After removal of 1 base from V and 6 bases from J, the junction contained 6 bases not matched to a gene. This clonotype originated in a girl aged 5-17 years with multiple sclerosis. The rearrangement uses TRBV5-4 and TRBJ2-1, with 8 bases lining up with TRBD2. Material for sequencing was blood. The CDR3 coding sequence is TGTGCCAGCAGCTTGTCCGGGACTAGGGGCAATGAGCAGTTCTTC. Translated: CASSLSGTRGNEQFF.